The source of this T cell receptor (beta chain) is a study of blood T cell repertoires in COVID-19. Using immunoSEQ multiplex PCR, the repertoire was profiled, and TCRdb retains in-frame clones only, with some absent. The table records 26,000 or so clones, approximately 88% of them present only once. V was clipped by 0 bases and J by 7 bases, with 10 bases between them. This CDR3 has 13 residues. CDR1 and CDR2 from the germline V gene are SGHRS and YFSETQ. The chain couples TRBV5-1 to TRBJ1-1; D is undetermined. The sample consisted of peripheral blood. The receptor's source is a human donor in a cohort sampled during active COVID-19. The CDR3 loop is CASSLEQPREAFF. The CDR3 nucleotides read TGCGCCAGCAGCTTGGAACAGCCTCGTGAAGCTTTCTTT.